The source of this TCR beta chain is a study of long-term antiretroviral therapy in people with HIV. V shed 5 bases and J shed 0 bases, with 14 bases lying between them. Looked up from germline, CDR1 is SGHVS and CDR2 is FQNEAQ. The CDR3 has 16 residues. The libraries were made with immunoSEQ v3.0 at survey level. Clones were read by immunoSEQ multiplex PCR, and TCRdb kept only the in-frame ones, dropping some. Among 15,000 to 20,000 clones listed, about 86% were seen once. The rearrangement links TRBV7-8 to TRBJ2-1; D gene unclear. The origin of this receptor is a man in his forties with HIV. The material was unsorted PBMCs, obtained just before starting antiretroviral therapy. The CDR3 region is CASSPKPASSYNEQFF. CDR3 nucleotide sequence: TGTGCCAGCAGCCCAAAGCCAGCGAGCTCCTACAATGAGCAGTTCTTC.